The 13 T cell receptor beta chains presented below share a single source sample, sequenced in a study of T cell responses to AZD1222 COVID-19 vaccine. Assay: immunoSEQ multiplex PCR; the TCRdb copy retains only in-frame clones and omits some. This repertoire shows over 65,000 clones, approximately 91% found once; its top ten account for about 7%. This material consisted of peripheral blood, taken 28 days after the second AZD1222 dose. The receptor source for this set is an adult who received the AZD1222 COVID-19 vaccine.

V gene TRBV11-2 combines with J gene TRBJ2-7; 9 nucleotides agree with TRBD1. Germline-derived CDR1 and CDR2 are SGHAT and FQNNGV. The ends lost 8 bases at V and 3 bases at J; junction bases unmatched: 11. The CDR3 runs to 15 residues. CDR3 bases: TGTGCCAGCGGATCTGGGAGGGACAGGGTCTACGAGCAGTACTTC. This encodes CASGSGRDRVYEQYF.

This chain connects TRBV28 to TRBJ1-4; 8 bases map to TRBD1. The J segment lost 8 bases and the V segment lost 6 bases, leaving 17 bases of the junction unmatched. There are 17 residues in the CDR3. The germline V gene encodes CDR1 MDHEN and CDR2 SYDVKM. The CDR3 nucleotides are TGTGCCAGCAGCTCCGTACCCTCGACAGGGGTACGGGAAAAACTGTTTTTT. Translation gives CASSSVPSTGVREKLFF. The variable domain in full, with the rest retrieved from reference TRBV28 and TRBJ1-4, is DVKVTQSSRYLVKRTGEKVFLECVQDMDHENMFWYRQDPGLGLRLIYFSYDVKMKEKGDIPEGYSVSREKKERFSLILESASTNQTSMYLCASSSVPSTGVREKLFFGSGTQLSVL.

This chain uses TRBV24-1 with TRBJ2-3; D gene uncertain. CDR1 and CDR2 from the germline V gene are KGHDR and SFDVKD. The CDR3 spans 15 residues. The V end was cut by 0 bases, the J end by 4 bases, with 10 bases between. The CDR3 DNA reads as TGTGCCACCAGTGATTTGAAGGGTAGGTCAGATACGCAGTATTTT. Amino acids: CATSDLKGRSDTQYF.

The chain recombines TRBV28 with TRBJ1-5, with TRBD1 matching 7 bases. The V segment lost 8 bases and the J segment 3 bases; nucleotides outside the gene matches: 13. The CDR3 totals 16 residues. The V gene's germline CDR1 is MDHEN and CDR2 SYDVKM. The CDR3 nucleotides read TGTGCCAGCCGAGTCGGGACAGCGAGACCCAATCAGCCCCAGCATTTT. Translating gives CASRVGTARPNQPQHF.

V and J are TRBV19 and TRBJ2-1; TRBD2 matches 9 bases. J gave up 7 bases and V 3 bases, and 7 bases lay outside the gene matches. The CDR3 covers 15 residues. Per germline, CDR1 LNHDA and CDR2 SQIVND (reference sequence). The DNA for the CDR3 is TGTGCCAGTAGTATTACCGGGACTAGCTTTAATGAGCAGTTCTTC. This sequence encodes CASSITGTSFNEQFF. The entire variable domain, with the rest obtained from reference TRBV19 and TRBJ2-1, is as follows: DGGITQSPKYLFRKEGQNVTLSCEQNLNHDAMYWYRQDPGQGLRLIYYSQIVNDFQKGDIAEGYSVSREKKESFPLTVTSAQKNPTAFYLCASSITGTSFNEQFFGPGTRLTVL.

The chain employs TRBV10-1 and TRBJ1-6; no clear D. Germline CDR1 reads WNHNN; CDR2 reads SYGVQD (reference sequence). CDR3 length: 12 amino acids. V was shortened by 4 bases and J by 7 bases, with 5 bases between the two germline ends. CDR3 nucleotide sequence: TGCGCCAGCAGTGTGGGCAATTCACCCCTCCACTTT. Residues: CASSVGNSPLHF.

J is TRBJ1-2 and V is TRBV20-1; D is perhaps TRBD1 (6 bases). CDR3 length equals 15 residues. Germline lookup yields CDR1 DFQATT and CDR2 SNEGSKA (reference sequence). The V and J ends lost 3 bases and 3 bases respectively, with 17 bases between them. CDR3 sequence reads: CSASRWGGDHYGYTF. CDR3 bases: TGCAGTGCTAGTCGGTGGGGGGGCGATCACTATGGCTACACCTTC.

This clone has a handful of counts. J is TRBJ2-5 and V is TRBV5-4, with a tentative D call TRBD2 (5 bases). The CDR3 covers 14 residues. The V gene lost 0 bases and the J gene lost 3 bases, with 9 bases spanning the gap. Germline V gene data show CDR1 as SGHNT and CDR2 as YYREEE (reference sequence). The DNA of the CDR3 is TGTGCCAGCAGCTTGGTAGCGTCTAAAGAGACCCAGTACTTC. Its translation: CASSLVASKETQYF.

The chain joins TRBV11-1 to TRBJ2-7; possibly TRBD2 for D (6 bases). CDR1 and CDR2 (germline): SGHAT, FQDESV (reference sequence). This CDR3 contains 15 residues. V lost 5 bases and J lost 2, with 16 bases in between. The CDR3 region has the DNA TGTGCCAGCAGCCCCCAATTGGGCGGGACCTACGAGCAGTACTTC. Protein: CASSPQLGGTYEQYF.

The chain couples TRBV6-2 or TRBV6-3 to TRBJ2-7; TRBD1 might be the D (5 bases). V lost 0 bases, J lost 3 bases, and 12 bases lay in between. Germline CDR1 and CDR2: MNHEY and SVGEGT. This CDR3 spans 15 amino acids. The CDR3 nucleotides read TGTGCCAGCAGTTACTCTACAGGAACCTACTACGAGCAGTACTTC. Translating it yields CASSYSTGTYYEQYF.

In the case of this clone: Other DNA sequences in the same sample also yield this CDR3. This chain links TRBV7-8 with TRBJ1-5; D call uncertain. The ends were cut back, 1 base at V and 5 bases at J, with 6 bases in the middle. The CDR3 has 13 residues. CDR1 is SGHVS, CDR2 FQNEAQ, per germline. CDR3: CASSLGRDQPQHF. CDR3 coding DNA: TGTGCCAGCAGCTTAGGTCGGGATCAGCCCCAGCATTTT.

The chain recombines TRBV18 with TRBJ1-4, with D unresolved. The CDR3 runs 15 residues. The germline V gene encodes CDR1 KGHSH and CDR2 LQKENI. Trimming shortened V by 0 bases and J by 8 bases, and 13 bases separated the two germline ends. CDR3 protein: CASSPPESIGEKLFF. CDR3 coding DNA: TGTGCCAGCTCACCACCGGAAAGCATAGGGGAAAAACTGTTTTTT.

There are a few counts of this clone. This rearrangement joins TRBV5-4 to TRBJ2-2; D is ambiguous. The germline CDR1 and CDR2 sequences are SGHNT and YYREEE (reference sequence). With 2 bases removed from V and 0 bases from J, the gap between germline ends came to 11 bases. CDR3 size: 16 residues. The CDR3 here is CASSLDVNSNTGELFF. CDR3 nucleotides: TGTGCCAGCAGCTTAGACGTCAATTCGAACACCGGGGAGCTGTTTTTT.